The following is a T cell receptor (beta chain) sequence with its context. It lacks a known antigen. Qualities for individual bases were not recorded, and no much larger clone is one base off. The record originates from a study of T cell changes during pregnancy in multiple sclerosis (dated by TCRdb to the late 2010s). General notes on the study: The study examined how the T cell repertoire changed over the course of pregnancy in women with multiple sclerosis.

The CDR3, cysteine through phenylalanine, is 12 amino acids long. Just the 36-base CDR3 DNA is kept, in frame starting at base 1. The V end loses 6 bases and the J end loses 4 bases, and a stretch of 9 bases separates them. In the germline V gene (reference sequence), CDR1 corresponds to WNHNN and CDR2 to SYGVQD. Libraries were made using the immunoSEQ multiplex PCR assay. Sourced from immuneACCESS, this table was stored by TCRdb with only in-frame sequences that have V and J called. A share of the clones is absent; for the studies checked, an unresolved V gene accounts for under half, and the remainder has no known explanation. This sample is represented by 50,000 or so clones; approximately 90% of them were singletons. Approximately 0.4% of the sample is held by the ten biggest clonotypes.

The sequencing used CD4+ T cells from peripheral blood mononuclear cells, collected before pregnancy. The chain is made from TRBV10-1 and TRBJ2-5, and perhaps TRBD1 as D gene, on 6 matching bases. The clonotype originates from a female donor with multiple sclerosis, enrolled in a pregnancy study. The nucleotide sequence reads TGCGCCAGCAGCCAGACAGGAGAGACCCAGTACTTC. It codes for CASSQTGETQYF.